This T cell receptor beta chain comes out of a study of post-analysis software for immune sequencing data. About the research overall: The cohort encompassed relapsing-remitting, secondary progressive and progressive-relapsing multiple sclerosis disease courses. Study results and caveats: The normalized Chao1 diversity of multiple sclerosis patients was significantly lower than that of controls. Elevated frequency relative to controls characterized roughly 5 TRBV segments in patients, TRBV5-6, TRBV5-1 and TRBV20-1 among them. Under F measure analysis, samples from one preparation batch co-clustered strongly.

Each TCR beta cDNA library carried unique molecular identifiers. A population of about 0.95 to 10 million T cells gave rise to roughly 0.5 million cDNA molecules. TCRdb processed the PCR reads anew with MiXCR; each CDR3 protein has one entry. The repertoire has hundreds of thousands of distinct CDR3 sequences, 30% of them found once; the top ten carry 0.55% to 0.65%. CDR3 size: 13 residues. With 7 bases removed from V and 7 bases from J, the gap between germline ends came to 19 bases. The V gene's germline CDR1 is SQVTM and CDR2 ANQGSEA. As concerns this clonotype: Antigen: not known.

The source of this sequence is a girl aged 10-17 years with multiple sclerosis. The chain joins TRBV29-1 to TRBJ1-1; a weak D match, TRBD1 (5 bases). What was sequenced was blood. The CDR3 is CSASRGPGSEAFF. DNA for the CDR3: TGCAGCGCAAGTCGGGGACCGGGTAGTGAAGCTTTCTTT.